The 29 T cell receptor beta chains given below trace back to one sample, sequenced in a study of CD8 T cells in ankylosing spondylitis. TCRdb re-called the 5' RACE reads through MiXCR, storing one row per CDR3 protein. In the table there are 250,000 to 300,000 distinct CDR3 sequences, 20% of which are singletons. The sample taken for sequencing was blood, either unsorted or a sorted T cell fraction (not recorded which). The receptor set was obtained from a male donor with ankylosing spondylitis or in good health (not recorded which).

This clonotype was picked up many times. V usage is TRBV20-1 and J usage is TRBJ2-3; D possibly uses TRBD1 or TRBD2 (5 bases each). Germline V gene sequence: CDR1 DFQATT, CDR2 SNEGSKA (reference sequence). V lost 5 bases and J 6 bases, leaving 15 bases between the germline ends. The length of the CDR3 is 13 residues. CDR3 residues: CSAERGDGDTQYF. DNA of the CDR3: TGCAGTGCTGAAAGGGGAGATGGGGATACGCAGTATTTT.

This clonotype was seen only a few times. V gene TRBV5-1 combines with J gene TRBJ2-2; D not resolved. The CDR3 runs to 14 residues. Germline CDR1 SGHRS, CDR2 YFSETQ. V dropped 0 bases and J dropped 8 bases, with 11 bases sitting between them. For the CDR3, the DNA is TGCGCCAGCAGCTTGGCTGAGCCGGCGGGGGAGCTGTTTTTT. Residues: CASSLAEPAGELFF.

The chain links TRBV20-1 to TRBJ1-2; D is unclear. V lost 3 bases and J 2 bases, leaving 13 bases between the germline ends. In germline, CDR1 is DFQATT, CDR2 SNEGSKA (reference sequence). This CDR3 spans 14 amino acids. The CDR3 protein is CSASITATNYGYTF. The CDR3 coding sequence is TGCAGTGCTAGCATAACAGCAACCAACTATGGCTACACCTTC.

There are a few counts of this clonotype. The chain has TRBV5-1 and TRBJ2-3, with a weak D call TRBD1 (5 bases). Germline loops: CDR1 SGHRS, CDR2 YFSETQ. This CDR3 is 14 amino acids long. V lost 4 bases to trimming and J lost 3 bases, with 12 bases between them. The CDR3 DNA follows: TGCGCCAGCAGCAGGGGATCAATGACAGATACGCAGTATTTT. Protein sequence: CASSRGSMTDTQYF.

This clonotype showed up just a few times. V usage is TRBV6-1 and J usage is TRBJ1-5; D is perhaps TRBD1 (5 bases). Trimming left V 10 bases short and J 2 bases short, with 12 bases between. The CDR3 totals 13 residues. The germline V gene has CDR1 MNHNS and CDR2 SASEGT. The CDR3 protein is CAIGEVGNQPQHF. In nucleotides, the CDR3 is TGTGCCATAGGGGAGGTCGGCAATCAGCCCCAGCATTTT.

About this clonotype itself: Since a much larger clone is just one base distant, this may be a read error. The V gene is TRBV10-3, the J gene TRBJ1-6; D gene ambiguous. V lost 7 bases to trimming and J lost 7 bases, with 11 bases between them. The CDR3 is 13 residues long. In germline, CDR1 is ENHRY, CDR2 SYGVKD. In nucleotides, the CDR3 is TGTGCCATCAATTCGGATGAGAATTCACCCCTCCACTTT. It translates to CAINSDENSPLHF.

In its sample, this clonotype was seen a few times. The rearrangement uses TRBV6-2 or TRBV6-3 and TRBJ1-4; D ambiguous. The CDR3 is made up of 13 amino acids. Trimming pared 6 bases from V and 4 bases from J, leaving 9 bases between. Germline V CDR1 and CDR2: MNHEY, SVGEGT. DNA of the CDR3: TGTGCCAGCAGAAGGTCGGTTAATGAAAAACTGTTTTTT. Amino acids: CASRRSVNEKLFF.

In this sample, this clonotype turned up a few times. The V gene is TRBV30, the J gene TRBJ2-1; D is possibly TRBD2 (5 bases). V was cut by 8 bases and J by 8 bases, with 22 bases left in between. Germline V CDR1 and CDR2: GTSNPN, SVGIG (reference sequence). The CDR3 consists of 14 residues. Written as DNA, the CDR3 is TGTGCCACTGGAGGACGGATAATTGGAGATGAGCAGTTCTTC. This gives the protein CATGGRIIGDEQFF.

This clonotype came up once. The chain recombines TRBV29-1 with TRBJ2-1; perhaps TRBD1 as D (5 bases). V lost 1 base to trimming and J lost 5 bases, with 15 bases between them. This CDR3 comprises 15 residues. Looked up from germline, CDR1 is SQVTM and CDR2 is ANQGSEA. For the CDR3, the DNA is TGCAGCGTTGAAGGGGGTCAGGGATCTGACAATGAGCAGTTCTTC. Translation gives CSVEGGQGSDNEQFF.

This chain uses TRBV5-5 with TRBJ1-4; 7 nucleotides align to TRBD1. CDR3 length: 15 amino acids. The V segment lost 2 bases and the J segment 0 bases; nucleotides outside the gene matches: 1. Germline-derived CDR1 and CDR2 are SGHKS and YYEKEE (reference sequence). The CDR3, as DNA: TGTGCCAGCAGCTTAGGACAGGCAACTAATGAAAAACTGTTTTTT. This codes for CASSLGQATNEKLFF.

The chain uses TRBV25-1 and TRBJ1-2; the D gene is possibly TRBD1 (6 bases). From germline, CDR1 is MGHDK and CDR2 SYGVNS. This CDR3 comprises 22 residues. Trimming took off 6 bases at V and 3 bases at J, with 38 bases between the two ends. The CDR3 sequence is CASSPTSRRGASMKNPYYGYTF. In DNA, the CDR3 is TGTGCCAGCAGCCCGACATCCCGTAGGGGGGCATCAATGAAAAATCCTTACTATGGCTACACCTTC.

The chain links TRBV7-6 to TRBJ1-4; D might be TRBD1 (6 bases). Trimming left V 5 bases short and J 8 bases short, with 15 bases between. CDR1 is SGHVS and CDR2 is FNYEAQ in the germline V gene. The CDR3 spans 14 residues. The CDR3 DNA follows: TGTGCCAGCAGCCCCATGGCAGGGGTCGAAAAACTGTTTTTT. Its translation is CASSPMAGVEKLFF.

The CDR3: CASSLTSGRNTGELFF. CDR3 in DNA: TGTGCCAGCAGTTTGACTAGCGGAAGGAACACCGGGGAGCTGTTTTTT. The chain combines TRBV28 with TRBJ2-2, with TRBD2 matching over 9 bases. Germline-derived CDR1 and CDR2 are MDHEN and SYDVKM. The CDR3 contains 16 residues. J lost 1 base, V lost 3 bases, and 3 bases had no gene match.

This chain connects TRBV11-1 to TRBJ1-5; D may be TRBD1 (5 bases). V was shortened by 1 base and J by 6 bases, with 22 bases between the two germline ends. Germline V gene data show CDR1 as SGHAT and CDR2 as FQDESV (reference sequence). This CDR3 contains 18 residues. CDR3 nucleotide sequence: TGTGCCAGCAGCTTAGAAGGAGGAGGTTCCGAGGGGCTTCAGCCCCAGCATTTT. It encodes CASSLEGGGSEGLQPQHF. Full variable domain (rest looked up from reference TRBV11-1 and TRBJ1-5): EAEVAQSPRYKITEKSQAVAFWCDPISGHATLYWYRQILGQGPELLVQFQDESVVDDSQLPKDRFSAERLKGVDSTLKIQPAELGDSAMYLCASSLEGGGSEGLQPQHFGDGTRLSIL.

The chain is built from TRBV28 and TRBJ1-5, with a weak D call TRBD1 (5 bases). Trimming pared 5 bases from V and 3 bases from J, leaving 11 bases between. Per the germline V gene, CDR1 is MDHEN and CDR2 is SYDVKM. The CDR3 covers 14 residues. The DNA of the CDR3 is TGTGCCAGCAGTCTTAACAGGTACAATCAGCCCCAGCATTTT. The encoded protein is CASSLNRYNQPQHF.

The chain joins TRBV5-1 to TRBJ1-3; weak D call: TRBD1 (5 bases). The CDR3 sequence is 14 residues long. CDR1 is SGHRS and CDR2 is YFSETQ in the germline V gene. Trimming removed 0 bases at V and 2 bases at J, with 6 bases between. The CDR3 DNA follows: TGCGCCAGCAGCTTGGGACAGCCTGGAAACACCATATATTTT. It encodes CASSLGQPGNTIYF.

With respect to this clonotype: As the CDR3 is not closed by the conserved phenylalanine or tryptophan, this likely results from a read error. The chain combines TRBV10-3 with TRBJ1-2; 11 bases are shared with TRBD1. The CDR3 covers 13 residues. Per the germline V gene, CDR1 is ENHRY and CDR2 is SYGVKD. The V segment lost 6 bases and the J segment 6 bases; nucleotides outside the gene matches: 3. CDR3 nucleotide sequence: TGTGCCATCAGGGGGACAGGGGGTGATGGCTACACCCTC. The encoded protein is CAIRGTGGDGYTL.

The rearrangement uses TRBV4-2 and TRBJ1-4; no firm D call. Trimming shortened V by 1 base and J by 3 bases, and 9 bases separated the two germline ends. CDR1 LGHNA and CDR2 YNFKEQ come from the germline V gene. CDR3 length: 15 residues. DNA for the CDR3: TGTGCCAGCAGCCAAGTCGAGGGTCCTAATGAAAAACTGTTTTTT. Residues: CASSQVEGPNEKLFF.

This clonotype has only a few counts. CDR3 DNA: TGTGCCAGCAGTTTACTCTCGAGGAAGGCCTACAATGAGCAGTTCTTC. Its protein product is CASSLLSRKAYNEQFF. V usage is TRBV27 and J usage is TRBJ2-1; no clear D gene. CDR3 size: 16 residues. CDR1 and CDR2 (germline): MNHEY, SMNVEV (reference sequence). Trimming took 2 bases from V and 2 from J, leaving 13 bases between them.

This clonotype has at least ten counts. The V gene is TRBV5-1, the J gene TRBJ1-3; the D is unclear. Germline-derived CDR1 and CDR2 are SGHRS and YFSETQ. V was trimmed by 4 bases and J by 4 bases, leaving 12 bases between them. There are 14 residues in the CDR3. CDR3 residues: CASSLGIVGNTIYF. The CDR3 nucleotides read TGCGCCAGCAGCCTTGGAATAGTAGGAAACACCATATATTTT.

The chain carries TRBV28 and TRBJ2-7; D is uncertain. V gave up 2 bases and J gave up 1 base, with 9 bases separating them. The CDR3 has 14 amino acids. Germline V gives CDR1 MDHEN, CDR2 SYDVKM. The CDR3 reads CASSLVGRSYEQYV. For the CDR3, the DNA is TGTGCCAGCAGTTTAGTGGGTAGATCCTACGAGCAGTACGTC.

The CDR3 is CASSTGEIYGYTF. CDR3 in DNA: TGTGCCAGCAGCACGGGGGAAATATATGGCTACACCTTC. The genes are TRBV28 and TRBJ1-2; D possibly corresponds to TRBD1 (5 bases). V was shortened by 6 bases and J by 5 bases, with 13 bases between the two germline ends. CDR1 is MDHEN, CDR2 SYDVKM, per germline. The CDR3 is made up of 13 amino acids.

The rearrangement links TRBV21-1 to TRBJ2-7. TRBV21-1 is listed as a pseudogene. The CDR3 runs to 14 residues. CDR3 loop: CASSKGVQIYEQYV. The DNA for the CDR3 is TGTGCCAGCAGCAAAGGGGTTCAGATCTACGAGCAGTACGTC.

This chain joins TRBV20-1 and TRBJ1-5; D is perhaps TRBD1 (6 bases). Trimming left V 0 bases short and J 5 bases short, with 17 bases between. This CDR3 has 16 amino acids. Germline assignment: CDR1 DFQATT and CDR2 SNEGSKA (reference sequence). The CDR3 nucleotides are TGCAGTGCTAGAGATCCAACACAGGGATTCTATCAGCCCCAGCATTTT. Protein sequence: CSARDPTQGFYQPQHF.

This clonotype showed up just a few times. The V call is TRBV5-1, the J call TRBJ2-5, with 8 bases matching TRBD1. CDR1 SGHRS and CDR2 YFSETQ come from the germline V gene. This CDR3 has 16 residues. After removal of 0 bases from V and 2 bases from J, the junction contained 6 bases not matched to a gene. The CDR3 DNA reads TGCGCCAGCAGCTTGGCGGACAGGGCGGCTCAAGAGACCCAGTACTTC. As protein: CASSLADRAAQETQYF. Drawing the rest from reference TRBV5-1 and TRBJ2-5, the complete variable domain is KAGVTQTPRYLIKTRGQQVTLSCSPISGHRSVSWYQQTPGQGLQFLFEYFSETQRNKGNFPGRFSGRQFSNSRSEMNVSTLELGDSALYLCASSLADRAAQETQYFGPGTRLLVL.

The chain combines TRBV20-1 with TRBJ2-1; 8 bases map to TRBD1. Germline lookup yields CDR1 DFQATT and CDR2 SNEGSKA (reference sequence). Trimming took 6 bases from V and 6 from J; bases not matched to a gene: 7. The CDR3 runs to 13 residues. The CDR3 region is CSAAGQGGNEQFF. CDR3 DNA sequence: TGCAGTGCAGCCGGACAGGGAGGCAATGAGCAGTTCTTC.

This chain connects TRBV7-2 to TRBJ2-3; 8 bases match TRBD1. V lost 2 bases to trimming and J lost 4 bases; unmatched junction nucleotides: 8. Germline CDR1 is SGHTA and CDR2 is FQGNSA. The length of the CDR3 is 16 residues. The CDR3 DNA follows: TGTGCCAGCAGCTTATTGTCCGGGACAGGAGCAGATACGCAGTATTTT. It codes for CASSLLSGTGADTQYF.

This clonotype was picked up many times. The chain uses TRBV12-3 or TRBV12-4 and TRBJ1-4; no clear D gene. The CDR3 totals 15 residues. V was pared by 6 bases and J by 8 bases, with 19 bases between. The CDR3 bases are TGTGCCAGCAGCCCCCGTGGTAGGGCGGGAGAAAAACTGTTTTTT. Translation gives CASSPRGRAGEKLFF.

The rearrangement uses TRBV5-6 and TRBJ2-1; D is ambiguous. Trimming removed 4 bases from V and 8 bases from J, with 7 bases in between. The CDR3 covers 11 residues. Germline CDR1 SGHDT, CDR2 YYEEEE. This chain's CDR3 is CASSQSHEQFF. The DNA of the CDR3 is TGTGCCAGCAGCCAGTCTCATGAGCAGTTCTTC. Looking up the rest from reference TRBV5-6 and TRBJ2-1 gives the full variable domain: DAGVTQSPTHLIKTRGQQVTLRCSPKSGHDTVSWYQQALGQGPQFIFQYYEEEERQRGNFPDRFSGHQFPNYSSELNVNALLLGDSALYLCASSQSHEQFFGPGTRLTVL.